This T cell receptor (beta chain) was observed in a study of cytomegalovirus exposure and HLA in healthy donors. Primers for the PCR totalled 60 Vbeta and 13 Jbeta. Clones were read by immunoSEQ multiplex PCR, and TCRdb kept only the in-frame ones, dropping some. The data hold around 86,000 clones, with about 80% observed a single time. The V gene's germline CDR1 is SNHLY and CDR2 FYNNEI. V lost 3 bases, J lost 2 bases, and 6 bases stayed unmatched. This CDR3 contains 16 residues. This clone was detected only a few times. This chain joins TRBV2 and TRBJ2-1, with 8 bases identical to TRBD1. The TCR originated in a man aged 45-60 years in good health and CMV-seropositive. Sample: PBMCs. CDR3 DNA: TGTGCCAGCAGTGAGAGACAGGGGAAAACCTACAATGAGCAGTTCTTC. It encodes CASSERQGKTYNEQFF.